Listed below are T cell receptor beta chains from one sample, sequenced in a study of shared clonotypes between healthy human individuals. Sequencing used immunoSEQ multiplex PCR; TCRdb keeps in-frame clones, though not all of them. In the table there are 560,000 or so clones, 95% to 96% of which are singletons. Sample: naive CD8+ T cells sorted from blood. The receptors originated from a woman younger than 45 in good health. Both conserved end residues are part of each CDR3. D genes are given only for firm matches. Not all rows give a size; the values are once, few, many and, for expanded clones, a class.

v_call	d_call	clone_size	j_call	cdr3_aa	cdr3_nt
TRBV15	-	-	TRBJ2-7	CATSRRGSTYEQYF	TGTGCCACCAGCAGGCGAGGGAGTACGTACGAGCAGTACTTC
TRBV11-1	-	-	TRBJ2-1	CASSLTGNEQFF	TGTGCCAGCAGCTTAACAGGCAATGAGCAGTTCTTC
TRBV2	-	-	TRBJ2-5	CASTALGQETQYF	TGTGCCAGCACTGCCTTGGGGCAAGAGACCCAGTACTTC
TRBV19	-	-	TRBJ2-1	CASSIVPTNEQFF	TGTGCCAGTAGTATAGTCCCAACCAATGAGCAGTTCTTC
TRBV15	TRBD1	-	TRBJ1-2	CATSKESGGGFYGYTF	TGTGCCACCAGCAAAGAATCAGGGGGCGGGTTCTATGGCTACACCTTC
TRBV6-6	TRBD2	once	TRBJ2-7	CASSYGRDYYEQYF	TGTGCCAGCAGTTACGGCAGGGACTACTACGAGCAGTACTTC
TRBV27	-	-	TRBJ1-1	CASTAGGASEAFF	TGTGCCAGCACCGCGGGGGGGGCCTCGGAAGCTTTCTTT
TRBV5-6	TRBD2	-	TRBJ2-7	CASSKLAGGPPYEQYF	TGTGCCAGCAGCAAACTAGCGGGAGGGCCCCCCTACGAGCAGTACTTC
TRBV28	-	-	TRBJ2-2	CASSLLAAGTGELFF	TGTGCCAGCAGTTTATTGGCAGCCGGCACCGGGGAGCTGTTTTTT
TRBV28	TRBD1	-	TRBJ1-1	CASGVPGQGANTEAFF	TGTGCCAGCGGGGTCCCGGGACAGGGAGCAAACACTGAAGCTTTCTTT
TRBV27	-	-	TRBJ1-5	CASSLPGRPQHF	TGTGCCAGCAGTTTACCAGGCCGGCCCCAGCATTTT
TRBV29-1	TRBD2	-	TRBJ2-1	CSVVLSGTTDEQFF	TGCAGCGTTGTACTCAGCGGGACCACTGATGAGCAGTTCTTC
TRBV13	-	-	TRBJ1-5	CASRIYGNSNQPQHF	TGTGCCAGCAGAATTTATGGGAATAGCAATCAGCCCCAGCATTTT
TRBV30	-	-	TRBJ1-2	CAWSVDLARSGGYTF	TGTGCCTGGAGTGTCGATTTGGCCAGGTCGGGTGGCTACACCTTC
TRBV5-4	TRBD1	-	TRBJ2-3	CASSSIRDSSTDTQYF	TGTGCCAGCAGCTCAATCCGGGACAGTAGCACAGATACGCAGTATTTT
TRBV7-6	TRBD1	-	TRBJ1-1	CASSLDRQGEASFF	TGTGCCAGCAGCTTAGATCGACAGGGGGAGGCCTCCTTCTTT
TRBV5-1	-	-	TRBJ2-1	CASSLARNEQFF	TGCGCCAGCAGCTTGGCCAGAAATGAGCAGTTCTTC
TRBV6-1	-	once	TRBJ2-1	CASSEPRLLGLYNEQFF	TGTGCCAGCAGTGAACCCCGGTTATTGGGTTTGTACAATGAGCAGTTCTTC
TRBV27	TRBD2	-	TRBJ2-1	CASSQTSGKGNEQFF	TGTGCCAGCAGTCAAACTAGCGGGAAAGGGAATGAGCAGTTCTTC
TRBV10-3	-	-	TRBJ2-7	CAISEDLYEQYF	TGTGCCATCAGTGAGGACCTCTACGAGCAGTACTTC
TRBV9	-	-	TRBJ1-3	CASSVESGENTIYF	TGTGCCAGCAGCGTAGAGTCTGGGGAAAACACCATATATTTT
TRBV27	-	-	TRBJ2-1	CASSLPHNEQFF	TGTGCCAGCAGTTTACCACACAATGAGCAGTTCTTC
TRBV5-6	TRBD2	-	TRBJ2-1	CASSLETSGRPNEQFF	TGTGCCAGCAGCTTGGAGACTAGCGGGAGACCCAATGAGCAGTTCTTC
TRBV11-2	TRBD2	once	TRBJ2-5	CASRTSGSVAETQYF	TGTGCCAGCAGAACTAGCGGGAGTGTCGCAGAGACCCAGTACTTC
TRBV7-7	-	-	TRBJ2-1	CASSRLVAGDEQFF	TGTGCCAGCAGCCGACTAGTTGCCGGGGATGAGCAGTTCTTC
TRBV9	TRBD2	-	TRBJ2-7	CASSATSGTFTEQYF	TGTGCCAGCAGCGCGACTAGCGGGACTTTTACCGAGCAGTACTTC
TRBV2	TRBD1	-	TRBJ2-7	CASSGQGAHEQYF	TGTGCCAGCAGTGGACAGGGGGCCCACGAGCAGTACTTC
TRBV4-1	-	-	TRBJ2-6	CASSQASRALHSGANVLTF	TGCGCCAGCAGCCAAGCGTCCAGGGCTCTTCACTCTGGGGCCAACGTCCTGACTTTC
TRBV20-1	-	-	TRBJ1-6	CSAPGGSPLHF	TGCAGTGCTCCAGGTGGTTCACCCCTCCACTTT
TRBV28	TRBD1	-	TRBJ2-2	CASSQDRGFEELFF	TGTGCCAGCAGTCAGGACAGGGGGTTTGAGGAGCTGTTTTTT
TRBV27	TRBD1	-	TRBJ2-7	CASSSSSGTGRYEQYF	TGTGCCAGCAGTTCGTCCTCCGGGACAGGGCGATACGAGCAGTACTTC
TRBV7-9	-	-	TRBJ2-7	CASSLGQYEQYF	TGTGCCAGCAGCTTGGGGCAGTACGAGCAGTACTTC
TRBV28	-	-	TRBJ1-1	CASSFMGADTEAFF	TGTGCCAGCAGTTTCATGGGGGCTGACACTGAAGCTTTCTTT
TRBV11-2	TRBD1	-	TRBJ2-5	CASSLVDRVQETQYF	TGTGCCAGCAGCCTGGTGGACAGGGTTCAAGAGACCCAGTACTTC
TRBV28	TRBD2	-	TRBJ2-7	CASSFVAGGPYEQYF	TGTGCCAGCAGTTTTGTCGCGGGAGGGCCCTACGAGCAGTACTTC
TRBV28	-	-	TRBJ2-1	CASGASYNEQFF	TGTGCCAGCGGGGCATCCTACAATGAGCAGTTCTTC
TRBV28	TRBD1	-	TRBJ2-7	CASSSPRQGFYEQYF	TGTGCCAGCAGTTCCCCGCGACAGGGATTCTACGAGCAGTACTTC
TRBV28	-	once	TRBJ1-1	CASSSRGFNTEAFF	TGTGCCAGCAGTTCCCGGGGGTTCAACACTGAAGCTTTCTTT
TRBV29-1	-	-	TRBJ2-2	CSVLHSGTGELFF	TGCAGCGTTTTACACTCGGGAACCGGGGAGCTGTTTTTT
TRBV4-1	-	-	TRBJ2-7	CAASPGTRAGEQYF	TGCGCCGCAAGTCCTGGGACCAGGGCGGGGGAGCAGTACTTC
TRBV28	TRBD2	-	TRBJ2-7	CASSLRGLAGGGEQYF	TGTGCCAGCAGTTTAAGGGGGCTAGCGGGAGGTGGCGAGCAGTACTTC
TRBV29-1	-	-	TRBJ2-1	CSVAGEQFF	TGCAGCGTTGCGGGTGAGCAGTTCTTC